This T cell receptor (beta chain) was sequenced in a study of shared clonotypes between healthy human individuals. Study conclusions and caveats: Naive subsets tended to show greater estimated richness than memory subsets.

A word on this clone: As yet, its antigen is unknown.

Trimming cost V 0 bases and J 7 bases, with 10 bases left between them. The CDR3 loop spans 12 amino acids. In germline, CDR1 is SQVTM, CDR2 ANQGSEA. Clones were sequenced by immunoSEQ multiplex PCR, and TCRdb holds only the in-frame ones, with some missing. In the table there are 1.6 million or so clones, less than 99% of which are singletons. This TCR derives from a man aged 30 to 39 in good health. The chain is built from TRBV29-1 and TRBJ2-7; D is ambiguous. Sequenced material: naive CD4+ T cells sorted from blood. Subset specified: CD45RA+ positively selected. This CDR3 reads CSVEDRFREQYF. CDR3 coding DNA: TGCAGCGTTGAAGATAGATTTCGGGAGCAGTACTTC.